The source of this TCR beta chain is a study of spatial heterogeneity in lung cancer. Trimming stripped 5 bases from V and 4 bases from J, with 15 bases between. CDR1 SGHRS and CDR2 YFSETQ come from the germline V gene. The CDR3 loop spans 14 amino acids. TCRdb re-called the 5' RACE reads with MiXCR, one entry per CDR3 protein. The sample includes roughly 80,000 distinct CDR3 sequences, 7% to 9% of them seen just once. The time point was: sample taken at primary tumor resection. The cohort: 65 to 80 early-stage, untreated non-small cell lung cancer patients. The source is a male donor with early-stage non-small cell lung cancer. The source material was PBMCs, sampled at surgery. The V and J genes are TRBV5-1 and TRBJ1-1; possibly TRBD1 for D (6 bases). CDR3 amino acids: CASSPGQTPTEAFF. In DNA, the CDR3 is TGCGCCAGCAGTCCCGGACAGACCCCCACTGAAGCTTTCTTT.